One TCR beta chain is described in this entry. Its antigen is unknown. Measured with immunoSEQ multiplex PCR; TCRdb has only the in-frame clones, and not every one. The sample records 40,000 to 60,000 clones, approximately 84% being singletons. The CDR3 runs to 15 residues. V lost 6 bases to trimming and J lost 2 bases; unmatched junction nucleotides: 5. Germline lookup yields CDR1 LNHDA and CDR2 SQIVND (reference sequence). These data come from a study of graft-versus-host responses after intestinal transplantation. Study outcomes and limitations: Allograft clonal ratios (graft-versus-host to host-versus-graft) were high in patients who had graft-donor T cell macrochimerism.

The clonotype originates from a human donor who was the organ donor for an intestinal transplant. The chain links TRBV19 to TRBJ2-2, with 8 bases that match TRBD2. Sequences were derived from unstimulated CD4+ T cells sorted from spleen or lymph node cells, sampled before transplant. The CDR3 sequence is CASSLAGANTGELFF. CDR3 nucleotides: TGTGCCAGTAGCCTAGCGGGTGCTAACACCGGGGAGCTGTTTTTT. Filled out from reference TRBV19 and TRBJ2-2, the complete variable domain reads DGGITQSPKYLFRKEGQNVTLSCEQNLNHDAMYWYRQDPGQGLRLIYYSQIVNDFQKGDIAEGYSVSREKKESFPLTVTSAQKNPTAFYLCASSLAGANTGELFFGEGSRLTVL.